This TCR beta chain was sequenced in a study of OX40 agonist ivuxolimab in advanced cancers. General study points: The investigators did not determine what antigen specificity the expanded peripheral T cells had.

CDR1 LNHDA and CDR2 SQIVND come from the germline V gene (reference sequence). Trimming cost V 4 bases and J 5 bases; bases outside gene matches: 7. This CDR3 region has 15 residues. Assay: immunoSEQ multiplex PCR; the TCRdb copy retains only in-frame clones and omits some. This repertoire shows roughly 100,000 clones, 90% found once; its top ten account for approximately 0.49%. This clone was observed a single time. Its antigen is as yet unknown. The TCR sequence derives from an adult with an advanced solid tumor such as melanoma, head and neck, liver or kidney cancer. The sequencing here drew on CD4+ or CD8+ T cells sorted from blood, taken in a trial of the OX40 agonist ivuxolimab. This sequence joins TRBV19 and TRBJ2-7; 11 bases line up with TRBD1. The CDR3 is CASSSPGTGGNEQYF. Here the CDR3 DNA reads TGTGCCAGTAGTAGCCCCGGGACAGGGGGTAACGAGCAGTACTTC.